This T cell receptor (beta chain) stems from a study of shared clonotypes between healthy human individuals. Background on the study: CD8 memory received one plate per donor, CD8 naive two, CD4 memory three and CD4 naive three. Study-wide findings and caveats: Several donors held about 5% of naive CD4 clonotypes in common.

Trimming stripped 7 bases from V and 4 bases from J, with 11 bases between. The length of the CDR3 is 13 residues. Germline CDR1 is SGHRS and CDR2 is YFSETQ. The test was conducted at deep level. Per the study methods: Junction-only sequences without quality scores were provided by ImmunoSEQ, so filtering was different. Generated by immunoSEQ multiplex PCR, the TCRdb table keeps only in-frame clones and is missing some. V and J calls plus clone size are reproduced from that table; the DNA served to infer D and trimming. The sample contains roughly 650,000 clones, roughly 97% of which appear only once. The count of this clone is one. The antigen remains unidentified.

The source material was naive CD4+ T cells sorted from blood. Specified subset: CD45RA+ positively selected. This sequence joins TRBV5-1 and TRBJ2-2; D is ambiguous. The receptor's source is a woman in her 30s in good health. CDR3 DNA sequence: TGCGCCAGCCGCCCGGTTGTCACCGGGGAGCTGTTTTTT. Translation: CASRPVVTGELFF.